Listed below are T cell receptor beta chains from one sample, sequenced in a study of T cell responses to AZD1222 COVID-19 vaccine. Method: immunoSEQ multiplex PCR; TCRdb's copy keeps in-frame clones and lacks some. The table includes about 120,000 clones, approximately 88% detected once. The specimen was peripheral blood, collected on day 0 of AZD1222 vaccination. The receptors here all came from an adult in good health. Each CDR3 is given with its conserved first and last residue. The order of the fields is V gene, J gene, D gene, clone size, CDR3 protein, CDR3 DNA. The D gene is left open where the match is weak. A clone size is listed for some rows: how often the clone was seen (once, few, many), or a class if it is expanded.

V gene: TRBV6-5
J gene: TRBJ1-5
D gene: TRBD1
clone size: -
CDR3 protein: CASIRGQGGNQPQHF
CDR3 DNA: TGTGCCAGCATTCGAGGACAGGGAGGTAATCAGCCCCAGCATTTT

V gene: TRBV6-5
J gene: TRBJ1-2
D gene: -
clone size: -
CDR3 protein: CASGLFRSYGYTF
CDR3 DNA: TGTGCCAGCGGCCTATTTAGGTCCTATGGCTACACCTTC

V gene: TRBV11-3
J gene: TRBJ1-6
D gene: TRBD1
clone size: -
CDR3 protein: CASSSTGVSPLHF
CDR3 DNA: TGTGCCAGCAGCTCGACAGGGGTTTCACCCCTCCACTTT

V gene: TRBV6-5
J gene: TRBJ1-4
D gene: -
clone size: -
CDR3 protein: CASSLPGTFEKLFF
CDR3 DNA: TGTGCCAGCAGCCTACCGGGGACATTCGAAAAACTGTTTTTT

V gene: TRBV5-1
J gene: TRBJ2-7
D gene: -
clone size: -
CDR3 protein: CASSLAEADGGEQYF
CDR3 DNA: TGCGCCAGCAGCTTGGCTGAGGCGGACGGGGGCGAGCAGTACTTC

V gene: TRBV24-1
J gene: TRBJ1-2
D gene: -
clone size: -
CDR3 protein: CATSPSDYGYTF
CDR3 DNA: TGTGCCACCAGCCCAAGCGACTATGGCTACACCTTC

V gene: TRBV6-5
J gene: TRBJ2-3
D gene: TRBD2
clone size: -
CDR3 protein: CASSYLGGGRTDTQYF
CDR3 DNA: TGTGCCAGCAGTTACCTCGGCGGGGGGCGGACAGATACGCAGTATTTT

V gene: TRBV29-1
J gene: TRBJ1-2
D gene: -
clone size: -
CDR3 protein: CSADTSNYGYTF
CDR3 DNA: TGCAGCGCGGACACCTCTAACTATGGCTACACCTTC

V gene: TRBV18
J gene: TRBJ1-2
D gene: -
clone size: -
CDR3 protein: CASSPGAGLDYGYTF
CDR3 DNA: TGTGCCAGCTCACCCGGGGCAGGGCTGGACTATGGCTACACCTTC

V gene: TRBV9
J gene: TRBJ2-3
D gene: TRBD1
clone size: -
CDR3 protein: CASSKGDRQKTDTQYF
CDR3 DNA: TGTGCCAGCAGCAAAGGGGACAGACAGAAAACAGATACGCAGTATTTT

V gene: TRBV24-1
J gene: TRBJ2-3
D gene: -
clone size: -
CDR3 protein: CATSDLGRGAGTDTQYF
CDR3 DNA: TGTGCCACCAGTGATTTGGGGAGGGGGGCAGGCACAGATACGCAGTATTTT

V gene: TRBV10-3
J gene: TRBJ1-1
D gene: -
clone size: -
CDR3 protein: CAISGGHANTEAFF
CDR3 DNA: TGTGCCATCAGTGGGGGACACGCCAACACTGAAGCTTTCTTT

V gene: TRBV29-1
J gene: TRBJ1-2
D gene: -
clone size: -
CDR3 protein: CSVLYRILPTGRINYGYTF
CDR3 DNA: TGCAGCGTCTTATATCGTATACTACCAACTGGAAGGATTAACTATGGCTACACCTTC

V gene: TRBV5-1
J gene: TRBJ2-1
D gene: TRBD2
clone size: -
CDR3 protein: CASSLGGTSGNNEQFF
CDR3 DNA: TGCGCCAGCAGCTTGGGGGGGACTAGCGGGAACAATGAGCAGTTCTTC

V gene: TRBV27
J gene: TRBJ2-2
D gene: -
clone size: -
CDR3 protein: CASSRSGMNTGELFF
CDR3 DNA: TGTGCCAGCAGTAGGTCCGGGATGAACACCGGGGAGCTGTTTTTT

V gene: TRBV7-2
J gene: TRBJ2-1
D gene: -
clone size: -
CDR3 protein: CASSLVGRGARNEQFF
CDR3 DNA: TGTGCCAGCAGCTTAGTGGGTCGGGGGGCCAGAAATGAGCAGTTCTTC

V gene: TRBV3-1/TRBV3-2
J gene: TRBJ2-3
D gene: TRBD2
clone size: -
CDR3 protein: CASSQGLIGGAESDTQYF
CDR3 DNA: TGTGCCAGCAGCCAAGGTCTTATCGGGGGGGCCGAATCAGATACGCAGTATTTT

V gene: TRBV19
J gene: TRBJ2-5
D gene: -
clone size: -
CDR3 protein: CASSIGQGWRETQYF
CDR3 DNA: TGTGCCAGTAGTATAGGGCAGGGTTGGCGAGAGACCCAGTACTTC

V gene: TRBV19
J gene: TRBJ1-2
D gene: TRBD1
clone size: -
CDR3 protein: CASRVTGDDGYTF
CDR3 DNA: TGTGCCAGTAGGGTCACAGGGGATGATGGCTACACCTTC

V gene: TRBV11-3
J gene: TRBJ2-1
D gene: TRBD2
clone size: -
CDR3 protein: CASSYSGVSYNEQFF
CDR3 DNA: TGTGCCAGCAGCTACAGCGGGGTCTCCTACAATGAGCAGTTCTTC

V gene: TRBV7-9
J gene: TRBJ2-7
D gene: TRBD2
clone size: -
CDR3 protein: CASNPGGGYEQYF
CDR3 DNA: TGTGCCAGCAACCCTGGCGGGGGCTACGAGCAGTACTTC

V gene: TRBV3-1/TRBV3-2
J gene: TRBJ2-2
D gene: TRBD2
clone size: -
CDR3 protein: CASSPTSGWNTGELFF
CDR3 DNA: TGTGCCAGCAGTCCCACTAGCGGGTGGAACACCGGGGAGCTGTTTTTT

V gene: TRBV7-2
J gene: TRBJ2-3
D gene: TRBD2
clone size: -
CDR3 protein: CASSLVVAGGPDTQYF
CDR3 DNA: TGTGCCAGCAGCTTAGTGGTAGCGGGAGGTCCAGATACGCAGTATTTT

V gene: TRBV6-5
J gene: TRBJ1-1
D gene: -
clone size: -
CDR3 protein: CASSYSISGATEAFF
CDR3 DNA: TGTGCCAGCAGTTACTCGATTTCAGGGGCCACTGAAGCTTTCTTT

V gene: TRBV28
J gene: TRBJ1-4
D gene: -
clone size: -
CDR3 protein: CASNRNEKLFF
CDR3 DNA: TGTGCCAGCAATAGAAATGAAAAACTGTTTTTT

V gene: TRBV2
J gene: TRBJ1-1
D gene: -
clone size: -
CDR3 protein: CASSDGTSGNTEAFF
CDR3 DNA: TGTGCCAGCAGTGATGGAACCTCGGGTAACACTGAAGCTTTCTTT

V gene: TRBV2
J gene: TRBJ1-3
D gene: -
clone size: many
CDR3 protein: CASSEGHGNTIYF
CDR3 DNA: TGTGCCAGCAGTGAAGGGCACGGAAACACCATATATTTT

V gene: TRBV9
J gene: TRBJ1-3
D gene: -
clone size: -
CDR3 protein: CASSVDDFSGNTIYF
CDR3 DNA: TGTGCCAGCAGCGTAGATGACTTCTCTGGAAACACCATATATTTT

V gene: TRBV30
J gene: TRBJ2-7
D gene: TRBD2
clone size: few
CDR3 protein: CAWSWGGEQYF
CDR3 DNA: TGTGCGTGGAGTTGGGGGGGCGAGCAGTACTTC

V gene: TRBV7-8
J gene: TRBJ1-4
D gene: TRBD1
clone size: -
CDR3 protein: CASSSGTGGLRNEKLFF
CDR3 DNA: TGTGCCAGCAGCTCCGGGACAGGGGGCCTTAGGAATGAAAAACTGTTTTTT

V gene: TRBV5-1
J gene: TRBJ1-1
D gene: -
clone size: -
CDR3 protein: CASSLEVGFGGTEAFF
CDR3 DNA: TGCGCCAGCAGCTTGGAGGTGGGCTTCGGGGGCACTGAAGCTTTCTTT

V gene: TRBV2
J gene: TRBJ2-5
D gene: TRBD1
clone size: -
CDR3 protein: CASSERDRGGQETQYF
CDR3 DNA: TGTGCCAGCAGTGAAAGGGACAGGGGAGGGCAAGAGACCCAGTACTTC

V gene: TRBV27
J gene: TRBJ2-6
D gene: -
clone size: -
CDR3 protein: CASRGSGANVLTF
CDR3 DNA: TGTGCCAGCAGGGGCTCTGGGGCCAACGTCCTGACTTTC

V gene: TRBV6-5
J gene: TRBJ2-5
D gene: -
clone size: -
CDR3 protein: CASNREYQETQYF
CDR3 DNA: TGTGCCAGCAACAGGGAGTACCAAGAGACCCAGTACTTC

V gene: TRBV3-1/TRBV3-2
J gene: TRBJ2-5
D gene: TRBD2
clone size: -
CDR3 protein: CASSPRTSGNHQETQYF
CDR3 DNA: TGTGCCAGCAGCCCGCGGACTAGCGGGAACCACCAAGAGACCCAGTACTTC

V gene: TRBV4-1
J gene: TRBJ2-7
D gene: -
clone size: few
CDR3 protein: CASSQVQLGLGDYEQYF
CDR3 DNA: TGCGCCAGCAGCCAAGTCCAACTGGGACTGGGTGACTACGAGCAGTACTTC

V gene: TRBV28
J gene: TRBJ2-1
D gene: -
clone size: -
CDR3 protein: CASSSTGRRPLNEQFF
CDR3 DNA: TGTGCCAGCAGTTCTACAGGGAGGAGACCTCTAAATGAGCAGTTCTTC

V gene: TRBV3-1/TRBV3-2
J gene: TRBJ1-1
D gene: -
clone size: -
CDR3 protein: CASSQVYRQGRNTEAFF
CDR3 DNA: TGTGCCAGCAGCCAAGTCTATAGGCAGGGAAGGAACACTGAAGCTTTCTTT

V gene: TRBV5-4
J gene: TRBJ2-5
D gene: TRBD2
clone size: -
CDR3 protein: CASSPTSGGAVETQYF
CDR3 DNA: TGTGCCAGCAGCCCGACTAGCGGGGGGGCCGTGGAGACCCAGTACTTC

V gene: TRBV11-3
J gene: TRBJ2-3
D gene: TRBD2
clone size: -
CDR3 protein: CASSKGTSVRTDTQYF
CDR3 DNA: TGTGCCAGCAGCAAAGGGACTAGCGTACGCACAGATACGCAGTATTTT

V gene: TRBV11-3
J gene: TRBJ2-3
D gene: -
clone size: -
CDR3 protein: CASSNQGYRTDTQYF
CDR3 DNA: TGTGCCAGCAGCAATCAGGGGTATCGGACAGATACGCAGTATTTT

V gene: TRBV4-1
J gene: TRBJ1-2
D gene: -
clone size: -
CDR3 protein: CASSQEGFYGYTF
CDR3 DNA: TGCGCCAGCAGCCAAGAGGGGTTCTATGGCTACACCTTC

V gene: TRBV6-2/TRBV6-3
J gene: TRBJ2-7
D gene: TRBD1
clone size: -
CDR3 protein: CASSYSPGQGGEGQYF
CDR3 DNA: TGTGCCAGCAGTTACTCCCCCGGACAGGGAGGTGAGGGGCAGTACTTC

V gene: TRBV21-1
J gene: TRBJ1-2
D gene: -
clone size: -
CDR3 protein: CASSGQHRVGIDGYTF
CDR3 DNA: TGTGCCAGCAGCGGACAACACAGGGTAGGAATTGACGGCTACACCTTC

V gene: TRBV2
J gene: TRBJ1-6
D gene: -
clone size: -
CDR3 protein: CASSLGRETPLHF
CDR3 DNA: TGTGCCAGCAGCCTGGGACGGGAAACACCCCTCCACTTT

V gene: TRBV28
J gene: TRBJ1-1
D gene: TRBD1
clone size: -
CDR3 protein: CASSVGQVHTEAFF
CDR3 DNA: TGTGCCAGCAGTGTCGGACAGGTTCACACTGAAGCTTTCTTT

V gene: TRBV5-4
J gene: TRBJ2-5
D gene: -
clone size: -
CDR3 protein: CASSPGTRPEQETQYF
CDR3 DNA: TGTGCCAGCAGCCCCGGGACAAGGCCGGAACAAGAGACCCAGTACTTC

V gene: TRBV10-3
J gene: TRBJ2-3
D gene: TRBD2
clone size: -
CDR3 protein: CAITPGTGTSGSRDTQYF
CDR3 DNA: TGTGCCATCACCCCAGGTACGGGGACTAGCGGGAGTCGGGATACGCAGTATTTT

V gene: TRBV10-3
J gene: TRBJ1-2
D gene: TRBD1
clone size: -
CDR3 protein: CATGPGQSYGYTF
CDR3 DNA: TGTGCCACCGGTCCGGGACAGTCCTATGGCTACACCTTC

V gene: TRBV3-1/TRBV3-2
J gene: TRBJ1-1
D gene: TRBD1
clone size: -
CDR3 protein: CASSQDWTGRAFF
CDR3 DNA: TGTGCCAGCAGCCAAGATTGGACAGGGCGAGCTTTCTTT

V gene: TRBV4-2
J gene: TRBJ2-5
D gene: TRBD1
clone size: -
CDR3 protein: CASSDWGQGVEETQYF
CDR3 DNA: TGTGCCAGCAGCGATTGGGGCCAGGGGGTTGAGGAGACCCAGTACTTC

V gene: TRBV7-9
J gene: TRBJ1-4
D gene: -
clone size: -
CDR3 protein: CASSGRWQRNEKLFF
CDR3 DNA: TGTGCCAGCAGCGGCAGGTGGCAGAGAAATGAAAAACTGTTTTTT

V gene: TRBV7-2
J gene: TRBJ1-1
D gene: -
clone size: -
CDR3 protein: CASSLVGSGGTEAFF
CDR3 DNA: TGTGCCAGCAGCTTAGTGGGTTCGGGGGGAACTGAAGCTTTCTTT

V gene: TRBV5-1
J gene: TRBJ2-3
D gene: -
clone size: -
CDR3 protein: CASTPTGRTDTQYF
CDR3 DNA: TGCGCCAGCACCCCGACTGGGCGGACAGATACGCAGTATTTT

V gene: TRBV19
J gene: TRBJ2-3
D gene: TRBD1
clone size: -
CDR3 protein: CASSSWDRGRTDTQYF
CDR3 DNA: TGTGCCAGTAGTTCATGGGACAGGGGGCGCACAGATACGCAGTATTTT

V gene: TRBV9
J gene: TRBJ1-2
D gene: -
clone size: -
CDR3 protein: CASSSQGYGYTF
CDR3 DNA: TGTGCCAGCAGCTCACAGGGATATGGCTACACCTTC

V gene: TRBV12-5
J gene: TRBJ2-3
D gene: TRBD1
clone size: -
CDR3 protein: CASGEGQAPTDTQYF
CDR3 DNA: TGTGCTAGTGGAGAAGGACAGGCCCCCACAGATACGCAGTATTTT

V gene: TRBV29-1
J gene: TRBJ2-1
D gene: TRBD2
clone size: -
CDR3 protein: CSLRTSGRAYEQFF
CDR3 DNA: TGCAGCCTAAGGACTAGCGGGAGGGCATATGAGCAGTTCTTC

V gene: TRBV5-5
J gene: TRBJ2-1
D gene: -
clone size: -
CDR3 protein: CASSLGWFNEQFF
CDR3 DNA: TGTGCCAGCAGCTTGGGATGGTTTAATGAGCAGTTCTTC

V gene: TRBV7-2
J gene: TRBJ1-3
D gene: -
clone size: -
CDR3 protein: CATLLTGNGNTIYF
CDR3 DNA: TGTGCCACCCTGTTGACAGGCAACGGAAACACCATATATTTT